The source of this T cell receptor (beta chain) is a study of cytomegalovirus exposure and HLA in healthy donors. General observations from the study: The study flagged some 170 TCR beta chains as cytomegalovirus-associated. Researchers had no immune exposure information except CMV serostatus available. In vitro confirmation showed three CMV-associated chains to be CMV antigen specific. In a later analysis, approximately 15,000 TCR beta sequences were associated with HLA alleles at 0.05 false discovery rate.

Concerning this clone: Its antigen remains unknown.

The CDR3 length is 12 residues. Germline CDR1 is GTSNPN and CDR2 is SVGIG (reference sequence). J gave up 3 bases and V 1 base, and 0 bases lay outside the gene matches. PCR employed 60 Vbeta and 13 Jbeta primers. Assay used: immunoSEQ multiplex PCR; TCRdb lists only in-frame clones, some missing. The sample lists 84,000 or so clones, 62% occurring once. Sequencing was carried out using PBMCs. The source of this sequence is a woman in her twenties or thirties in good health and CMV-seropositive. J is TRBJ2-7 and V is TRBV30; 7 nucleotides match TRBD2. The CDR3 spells CAWSGGGYEQYF. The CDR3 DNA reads TGTGCCTGGAGTGGGGGGGGCTACGAGCAGTACTTC.